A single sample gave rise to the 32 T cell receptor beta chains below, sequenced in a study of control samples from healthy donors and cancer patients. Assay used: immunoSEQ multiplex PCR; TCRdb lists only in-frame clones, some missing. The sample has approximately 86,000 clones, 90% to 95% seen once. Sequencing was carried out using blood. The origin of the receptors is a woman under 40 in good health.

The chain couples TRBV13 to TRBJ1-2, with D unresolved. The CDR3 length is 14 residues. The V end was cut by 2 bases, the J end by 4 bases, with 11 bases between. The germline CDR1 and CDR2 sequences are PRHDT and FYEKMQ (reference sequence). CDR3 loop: CASSLSPTGYGYTF. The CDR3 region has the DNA TGTGCCAGCAGCTTATCCCCTACTGGCTATGGCTACACCTTC.

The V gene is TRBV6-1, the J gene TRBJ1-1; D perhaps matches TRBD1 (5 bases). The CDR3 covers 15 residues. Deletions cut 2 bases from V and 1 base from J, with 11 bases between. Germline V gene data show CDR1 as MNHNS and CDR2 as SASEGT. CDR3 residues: CASSEQTVKNTEAFF. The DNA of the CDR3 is TGTGCCAGCAGTGAACAGACAGTCAAGAACACTGAAGCTTTCTTT.

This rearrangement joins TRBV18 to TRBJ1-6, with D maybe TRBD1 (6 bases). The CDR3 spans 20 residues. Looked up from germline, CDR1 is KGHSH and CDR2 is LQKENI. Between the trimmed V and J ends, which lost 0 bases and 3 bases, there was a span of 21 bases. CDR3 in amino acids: CASSPPRAGGGSYYNSPLHF. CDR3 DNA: TGTGCCAGCTCACCACCGAGGGCGGGGGGCGGTTCGTACTATAATTCACCCCTCCACTTT.

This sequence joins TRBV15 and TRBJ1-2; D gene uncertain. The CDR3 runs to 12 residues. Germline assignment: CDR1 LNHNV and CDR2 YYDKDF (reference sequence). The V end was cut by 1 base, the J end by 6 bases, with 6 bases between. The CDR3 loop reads CATSRGGDGYTF. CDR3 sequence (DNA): TGTGCCACCAGCAGAGGGGGAGATGGCTACACCTTC.

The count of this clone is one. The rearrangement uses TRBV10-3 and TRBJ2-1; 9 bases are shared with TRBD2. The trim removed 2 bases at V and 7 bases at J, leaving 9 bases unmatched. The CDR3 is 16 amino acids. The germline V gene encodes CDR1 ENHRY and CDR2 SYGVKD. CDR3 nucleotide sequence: TGTGCCATCAGTGAGGTTTTTAGGCGGGAGGGTAATGAGCAGTTCTTC. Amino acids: CAISEVFRREGNEQFF.

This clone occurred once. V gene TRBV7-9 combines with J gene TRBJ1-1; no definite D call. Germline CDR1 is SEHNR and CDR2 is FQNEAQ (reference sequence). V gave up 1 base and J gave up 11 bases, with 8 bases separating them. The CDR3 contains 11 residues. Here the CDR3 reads CASSLGGPAFF. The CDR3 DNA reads TGTGCCAGCAGCTTAGGGGGTCCCGCTTTCTTT.

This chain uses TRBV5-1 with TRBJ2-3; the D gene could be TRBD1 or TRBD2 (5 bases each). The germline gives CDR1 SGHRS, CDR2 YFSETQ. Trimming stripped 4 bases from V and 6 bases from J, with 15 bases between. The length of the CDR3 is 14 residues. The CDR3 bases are TGCGCCAGCAGCCAAGTGGGTGGGACGGATACGCAGTATTTT. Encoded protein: CASSQVGGTDTQYF.

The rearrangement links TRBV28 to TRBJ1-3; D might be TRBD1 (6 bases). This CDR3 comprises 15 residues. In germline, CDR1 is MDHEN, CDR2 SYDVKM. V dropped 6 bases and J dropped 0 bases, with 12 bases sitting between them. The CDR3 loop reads CASRPDSSSGNTIYF. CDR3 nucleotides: TGTGCCAGCAGACCGGACAGCAGCTCTGGAAACACCATATATTTT.

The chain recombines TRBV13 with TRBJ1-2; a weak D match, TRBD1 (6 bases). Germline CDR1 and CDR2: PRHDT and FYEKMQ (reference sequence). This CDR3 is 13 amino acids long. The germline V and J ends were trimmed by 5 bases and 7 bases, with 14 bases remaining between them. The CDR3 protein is CASSLRGGGGYTF. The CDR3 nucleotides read TGTGCCAGCAGCCTTAGGGGAGGGGGTGGCTACACCTTC. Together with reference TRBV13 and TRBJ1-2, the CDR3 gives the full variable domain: AAGVIQSPRHLIKEKRETATLKCYPIPRHDTVYWYQQGPGQDPQFLISFYEKMQSDKGSIPDRFSAQQFSDYHSELNMSSLELGDSALYFCASSLRGGGGYTFGSGTRLTVV.

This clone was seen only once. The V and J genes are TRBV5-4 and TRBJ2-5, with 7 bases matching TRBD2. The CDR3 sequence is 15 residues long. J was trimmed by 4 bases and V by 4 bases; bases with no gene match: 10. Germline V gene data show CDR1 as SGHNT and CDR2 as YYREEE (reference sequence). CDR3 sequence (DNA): TGTGCCAGCAGCCGGGACCCTGAGCGGGGAGAGACCCAGTACTTC. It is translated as CASSRDPERGETQYF.

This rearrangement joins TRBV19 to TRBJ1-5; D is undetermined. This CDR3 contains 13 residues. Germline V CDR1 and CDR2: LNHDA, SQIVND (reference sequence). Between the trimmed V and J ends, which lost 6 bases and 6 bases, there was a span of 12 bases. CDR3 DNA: TGTGCCAGTAGCATGGAGGTGGTTCAGCCCCAGCATTTT. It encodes CASSMEVVQPQHF.

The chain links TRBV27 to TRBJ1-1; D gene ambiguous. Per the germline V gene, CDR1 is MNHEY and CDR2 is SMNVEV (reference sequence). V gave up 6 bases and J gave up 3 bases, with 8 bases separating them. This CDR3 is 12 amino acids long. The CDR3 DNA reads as TGTGCCAGCAGGGGAGGTTACACTGAAGCTTTCTTT. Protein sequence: CASRGGYTEAFF.

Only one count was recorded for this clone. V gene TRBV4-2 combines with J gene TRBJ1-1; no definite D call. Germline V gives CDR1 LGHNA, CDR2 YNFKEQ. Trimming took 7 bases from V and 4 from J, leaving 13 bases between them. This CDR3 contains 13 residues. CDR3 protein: CASKRYFGTEAFF. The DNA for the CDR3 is TGTGCCAGCAAGCGGTATTTTGGCACTGAAGCTTTCTTT.

CDR3 region: CASSLVPLNTEAFF. For the CDR3, the DNA is TGTGCCAGCAGCTTAGTGCCCTTGAACACTGAAGCTTTCTTT. The V call is TRBV11-2, the J call TRBJ1-1; unclear D gene. V lost 1 base, J lost 0 bases, and 6 bases lay in between. The CDR3 is 14 residues long. Germline assignment: CDR1 SGHAT and CDR2 FQNNGV.

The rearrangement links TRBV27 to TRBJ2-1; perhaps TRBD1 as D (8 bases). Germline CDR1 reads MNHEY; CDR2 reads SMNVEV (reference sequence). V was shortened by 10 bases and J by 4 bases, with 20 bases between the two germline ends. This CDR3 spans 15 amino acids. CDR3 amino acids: CATRTGGQEYNEQFF. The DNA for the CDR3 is TGTGCCACCCGAACGGGGGGACAGGAGTACAATGAGCAGTTCTTC.

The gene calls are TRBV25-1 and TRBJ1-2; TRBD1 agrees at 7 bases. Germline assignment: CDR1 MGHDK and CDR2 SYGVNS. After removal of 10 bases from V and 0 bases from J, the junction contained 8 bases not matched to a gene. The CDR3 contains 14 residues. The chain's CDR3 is CATPGQASNYGYTF. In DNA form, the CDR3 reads TGTGCCACCCCAGGACAGGCCTCTAACTATGGCTACACCTTC.

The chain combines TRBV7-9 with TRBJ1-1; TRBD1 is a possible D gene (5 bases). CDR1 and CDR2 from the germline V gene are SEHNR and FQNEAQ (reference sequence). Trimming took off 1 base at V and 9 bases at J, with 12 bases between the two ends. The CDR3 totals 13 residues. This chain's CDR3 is CASSLEGRGKAFF. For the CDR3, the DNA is TGTGCCAGCAGCTTAGAGGGACGGGGGAAAGCTTTCTTT.

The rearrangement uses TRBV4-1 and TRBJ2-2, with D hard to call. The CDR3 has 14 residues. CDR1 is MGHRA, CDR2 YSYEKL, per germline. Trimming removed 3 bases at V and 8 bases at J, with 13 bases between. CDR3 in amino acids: CASSHPGKLGELFF. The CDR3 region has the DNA TGCGCCAGCAGCCACCCAGGAAAATTAGGGGAGCTGTTTTTT.

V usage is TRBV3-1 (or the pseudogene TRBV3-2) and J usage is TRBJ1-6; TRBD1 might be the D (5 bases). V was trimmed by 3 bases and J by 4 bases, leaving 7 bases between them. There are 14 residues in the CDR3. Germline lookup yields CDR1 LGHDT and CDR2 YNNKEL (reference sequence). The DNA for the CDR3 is TGTGCCAGCAGCCAGAGACAGTATAATTCACCCCTCCACTTT. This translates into CASSQRQYNSPLHF.

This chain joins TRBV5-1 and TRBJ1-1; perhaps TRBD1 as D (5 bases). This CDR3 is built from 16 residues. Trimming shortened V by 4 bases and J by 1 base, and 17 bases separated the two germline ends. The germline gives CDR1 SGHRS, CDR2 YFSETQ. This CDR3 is CASSAQTVPWNTEAFF. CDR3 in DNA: TGCGCCAGCAGCGCACAGACAGTCCCCTGGAACACTGAAGCTTTCTTT.

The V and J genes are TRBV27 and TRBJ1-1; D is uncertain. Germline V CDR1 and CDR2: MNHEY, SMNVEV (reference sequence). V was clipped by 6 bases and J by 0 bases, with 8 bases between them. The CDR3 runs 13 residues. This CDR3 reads CASRPSLNTEAFF. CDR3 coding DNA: TGTGCCAGCAGGCCGTCCCTGAACACTGAAGCTTTCTTT.

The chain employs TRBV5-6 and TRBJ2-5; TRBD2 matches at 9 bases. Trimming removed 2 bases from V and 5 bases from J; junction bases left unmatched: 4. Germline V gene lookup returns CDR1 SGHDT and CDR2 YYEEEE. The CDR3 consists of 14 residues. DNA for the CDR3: TGTGCCAGCAGCTTTAGCGGGAGCATTGAGACCCAGTACTTC. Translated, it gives CASSFSGSIETQYF.

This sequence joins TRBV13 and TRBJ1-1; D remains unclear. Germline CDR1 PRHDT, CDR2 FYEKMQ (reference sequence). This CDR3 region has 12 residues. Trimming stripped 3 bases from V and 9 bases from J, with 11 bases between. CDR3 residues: CASSFGRGKAFF. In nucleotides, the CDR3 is TGTGCCAGCAGCTTCGGTAGAGGGAAAGCTTTCTTT.

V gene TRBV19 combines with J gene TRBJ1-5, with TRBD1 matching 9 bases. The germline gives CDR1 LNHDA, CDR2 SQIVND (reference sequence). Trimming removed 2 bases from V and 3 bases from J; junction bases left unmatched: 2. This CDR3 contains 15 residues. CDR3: CASSIWDRDNQPQHF. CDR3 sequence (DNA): TGTGCCAGTAGTATATGGGACAGGGACAATCAGCCCCAGCATTTT.

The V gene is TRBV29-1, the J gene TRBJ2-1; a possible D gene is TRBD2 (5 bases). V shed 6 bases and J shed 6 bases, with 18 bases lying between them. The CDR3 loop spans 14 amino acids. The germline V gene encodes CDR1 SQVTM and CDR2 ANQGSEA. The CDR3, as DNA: TGCAGCGTGCATGAGGGTAGGATTGGCAATGAGCAGTTCTTC. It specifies CSVHEGRIGNEQFF.

DNA for the CDR3: TGTGCCAGCAGTTGGACAAGTCCAAGAGATACGCAGTATTTT. Its translation: CASSWTSPRDTQYF. The chain couples TRBV27 to TRBJ2-3; perhaps TRBD1 as D (5 bases). Trimming pared 4 bases from V and 5 bases from J, leaving 13 bases between. This CDR3 contains 14 residues. Germline lookup yields CDR1 MNHEY and CDR2 SMNVEV (reference sequence).

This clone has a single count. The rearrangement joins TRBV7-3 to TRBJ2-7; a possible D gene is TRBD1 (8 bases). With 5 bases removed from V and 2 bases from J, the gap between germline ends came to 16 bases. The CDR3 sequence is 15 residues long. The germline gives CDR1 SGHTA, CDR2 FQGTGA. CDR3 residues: CASSLRQGTTYEQYF. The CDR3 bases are TGTGCCAGCAGCCTCCGACAGGGGACTACCTACGAGCAGTACTTC.

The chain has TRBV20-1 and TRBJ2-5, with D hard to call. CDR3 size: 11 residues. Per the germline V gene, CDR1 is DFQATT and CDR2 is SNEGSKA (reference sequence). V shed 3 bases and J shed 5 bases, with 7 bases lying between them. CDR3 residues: CSASLSETQYF. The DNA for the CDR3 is TGCAGTGCTAGTTTAAGTGAGACCCAGTACTTC.

The CDR3 here is CASTLGGSGYTF. The CDR3 nucleotides are TGTGCCAGCACCCTGGGGGGCTCTGGCTACACCTTC. The chain carries TRBV12-3 or TRBV12-4 and TRBJ1-2, with D perhaps matching TRBD1 (6 bases). This CDR3 spans 12 amino acids. The V gene lost 7 bases and the J gene lost 7 bases, with 13 bases spanning the gap.

The CDR3 loop is CASSPRDRGIYGYTF. As DNA, the CDR3 is TGTGCCAGCAGCCCACGGGACAGGGGGATTTATGGCTACACCTTC. V usage is TRBV7-9 and J usage is TRBJ1-2; 11 nucleotides agree with TRBD1. Germline assignment: CDR1 SEHNR and CDR2 FQNEAQ (reference sequence). V lost 5 bases, J lost 5 bases, and 7 bases stayed unmatched. This CDR3 spans 15 amino acids.

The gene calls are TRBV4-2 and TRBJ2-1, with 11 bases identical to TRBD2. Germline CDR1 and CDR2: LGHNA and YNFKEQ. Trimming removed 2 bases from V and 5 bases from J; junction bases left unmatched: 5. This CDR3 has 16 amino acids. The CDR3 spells CASSQIAGGVNNEQFF. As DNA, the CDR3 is TGTGCCAGCAGCCAAATAGCGGGAGGGGTTAACAATGAGCAGTTCTTC.

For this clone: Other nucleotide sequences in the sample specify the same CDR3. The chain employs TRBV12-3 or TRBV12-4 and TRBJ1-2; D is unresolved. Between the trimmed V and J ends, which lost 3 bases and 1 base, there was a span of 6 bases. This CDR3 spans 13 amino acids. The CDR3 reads CASSLRLNYGYTF. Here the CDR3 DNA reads TGTGCCAGCAGTTTGAGACTTAACTATGGCTACACCTTC.